The 24 T cell receptor beta chains reported below all come from one sample, sequenced in a study of blood T cell repertoires in COVID-19. The protocol was immunoSEQ multiplex PCR, while the TCRdb copy is restricted to in-frame clones and leaves out a portion. The sample consists of about 190,000 clones, roughly 89% of them appearing once. The sample taken for sequencing was peripheral blood. These receptors originate from a man aged 40-55 years with acute or convalescent COVID-19.

The chain combines TRBV7-9 with TRBJ1-1; D unresolved. CDR3 length: 15 residues. CDR1 is SEHNR and CDR2 is FQNEAQ in the germline V gene (reference sequence). V shed 1 base and J shed 6 bases, with 15 bases lying between them. The CDR3 bases are TGTGCCAGCAGCTTAGATAGGTTGAGGGCCGCTGAAGCTTTCTTT. Encoded protein: CASSLDRLRAAEAFF.

The chain links TRBV9 to TRBJ2-3, with 7 bases aligning to TRBD1. Looked up from germline, CDR1 is SGDLS and CDR2 is YYNGEE. The CDR3 spans 16 residues. The J segment lost 6 bases and the V segment lost 3 bases, leaving 13 bases of the junction unmatched. DNA of the CDR3: TGTGCCAGCAGCGCCCGACAGGGAGAAGTTCAGGATACGCAGTATTTT. Encoded protein: CASSARQGEVQDTQYF.

This clone was seen a single time. The chain joins TRBV18 to TRBJ2-1, with 11 nucleotides matching TRBD2. There are 16 residues in the CDR3. Germline V lookup: CDR1 KGHSH, CDR2 LQKENI. Losses at the gene ends were 1 base for V and 5 bases for J; bases not matched to a gene: 4. The CDR3 region is CASSPLAGGPDNEQFF. CDR3 in DNA: TGTGCCAGCTCACCACTAGCGGGGGGGCCCGACAATGAGCAGTTCTTC.

This chain connects TRBV20-1 to TRBJ2-5; weak D call: TRBD1 (5 bases). The CDR3 extends over 11 amino acids. Germline-derived CDR1 and CDR2 are DFQATT and SNEGSKA (reference sequence). The V end was cut by 6 bases, the J end by 5 bases, with 10 bases between. The CDR3 DNA sequence: TGCAGTGCAAGGGGCTTCGAGACCCAGTACTTC. Protein: CSARGFETQYF.

J is TRBJ2-1 and V is TRBV7-6, with a possible D match to TRBD2 (7 bases). In germline, CDR1 is SGHVS, CDR2 FNYEAQ. With 8 bases removed from V and 2 bases from J, the gap between germline ends came to 13 bases. This CDR3 spans 14 amino acids. Here the CDR3 DNA reads TGTGCCAGCTTTAAGGGGGGGCCCTACAATGAGCAGTTCTTC. It encodes CASFKGGPYNEQFF.

V gene TRBV28 combines with J gene TRBJ1-2; tentatively, D is TRBD1 (6 bases). The CDR3 is 13 residues long. Deletions cut 6 bases from V and 8 bases from J, with 16 bases between. Germline V gene lookup returns CDR1 MDHEN and CDR2 SYDVKM. CDR3 sequence reads: CASSREGGRGYTF. CDR3 sequence (DNA): TGTGCCAGCAGCCGCGAGGGGGGGCGGGGCTACACCTTC.

The chain joins TRBV27 to TRBJ1-6, with TRBD1 matching over 8 bases. The CDR3 runs to 15 residues. V trimming: 3 bases; J trimming: 9 bases; junction bases outside the gene matches: 7. CDR1 is MNHEY, CDR2 SMNVEV, per germline (reference sequence). CDR3 amino acids: CASSFTGGERSPLHF. CDR3 in DNA: TGTGCCAGCAGTTTCACAGGGGGGGAACGTTCACCCCTCCACTTT.

The rearrangement links TRBV7-8 to TRBJ1-1; D remains ambiguous. In germline, CDR1 is SGHVS, CDR2 FQNEAQ. The CDR3 totals 15 residues. Trimming pared 5 bases from V and 1 base from J, leaving 14 bases between. The CDR3 region is CASSPFRTGNTEAFF. CDR3 nucleotides: TGTGCCAGCAGCCCCTTCCGGACTGGGAACACTGAAGCTTTCTTT.

CDR3 coding DNA: TGTGCCAGCAGCTTGGAACACATGAACACTGAAGCTTTCTTT. It specifies CASSLEHMNTEAFF. V gene TRBV5-8 combines with J gene TRBJ1-1; D uncertain. In germline, CDR1 is SGHTS, CDR2 YDEGEE. The germline V and J ends were trimmed by 0 bases and 0 bases, with 6 bases remaining between them. The CDR3 has 14 amino acids.

The chain recombines TRBV6-1 with TRBJ2-7; tentative D call: TRBD1 (6 bases). The germline V gene encodes CDR1 MNHNS and CDR2 SASEGT. This CDR3 is 15 amino acids long. V was trimmed by 5 bases and J by 7 bases, leaving 21 bases between them. Written as DNA, the CDR3 is TGTGCCAGCAGTCCTCCCAACCGGGGCCAGGGGGAGCAGTACTTC. This translates into CASSPPNRGQGEQYF.

The chain employs TRBV6-5 and TRBJ1-3; perhaps TRBD1 as D (6 bases). The CDR3 contains 16 residues. Germline loops: CDR1 MNHEY, CDR2 SVGAGI. The germline V and J ends were trimmed by 0 bases and 4 bases, with 13 bases remaining between them. CDR3 loop: CASSYSRWGGGNTIYF. CDR3 DNA: TGTGCCAGCAGTTACTCACGCTGGGGGGGCGGAAACACCATATATTTT.

The chain couples TRBV2 to TRBJ2-2, with a possible D match to TRBD2 (6 bases). The CDR3 contains 14 residues. Trimming pared 6 bases from V and 2 bases from J, leaving 10 bases between. Per the germline V gene, CDR1 is SNHLY and CDR2 is FYNNEI. DNA of the CDR3: TGTGCCAGCAGACGGACTACTAACACCGGGGAGCTGTTTTTT. Translating it yields CASRRTTNTGELFF.

The chain combines TRBV4-2 with TRBJ2-2; a weak D match, TRBD1 (5 bases). This CDR3 is built from 18 residues. V lost 0 bases, J lost 6 bases, and 20 bases lay in between. Germline CDR1 and CDR2: LGHNA and YNFKEQ. CDR3 DNA: TGTGCCAGCAGCCAAGATCCTTTGTTTGGGGCAGTCCCCGGGGAGCTGTTTTTT. Protein product: CASSQDPLFGAVPGELFF.

This chain joins TRBV13 and TRBJ2-5, with unresolved D. The germline V and J ends were trimmed by 0 bases and 5 bases, with 10 bases remaining between them. The CDR3 runs 14 residues. The germline gives CDR1 PRHDT, CDR2 FYEKMQ (reference sequence). The CDR3 spells CASSLGAPRETQYF. The CDR3 nucleotides read TGTGCCAGCAGCTTAGGGGCTCCGAGGGAGACCCAGTACTTC.

This chain connects TRBV5-1 to TRBJ1-4, with TRBD1 identical over 7 bases. The germline V gene encodes CDR1 SGHRS and CDR2 YFSETQ. This CDR3 is built from 14 residues. Germline trimming cut 2 bases from V and 8 bases from J; bases unmatched to any gene: 6. The chain's CDR3 is CASSFTGAREKLFF. DNA for the CDR3: TGCGCCAGCAGCTTTACAGGGGCCCGGGAAAAACTGTTTTTT.

This chain joins TRBV7-9 and TRBJ1-4; 8 bases agree with TRBD1. The CDR3 runs to 16 residues. The germline CDR1 and CDR2 sequences are SEHNR and FQNEAQ (reference sequence). The V segment lost 1 base and the J segment 2 bases; nucleotides outside the gene matches: 3. The CDR3 sequence is CASSLGQGATNEKLFF. CDR3 DNA: TGTGCCAGCAGCTTAGGGCAGGGGGCGACTAATGAAAAACTGTTTTTT.

The V and J genes are TRBV7-9 and TRBJ1-2; D is ambiguous. Germline loops: CDR1 SEHNR, CDR2 FQNEAQ (reference sequence). The CDR3 sequence is 14 residues long. V was shortened by 1 base and J by 4 bases, with 10 bases between the two germline ends. CDR3 region: CASSLGGLAYGYTF. The CDR3 DNA reads as TGTGCCAGCAGCTTAGGTGGGCTGGCCTATGGCTACACCTTC.

This clone was observed a few times. The chain combines TRBV10-3 with TRBJ1-2; D gene ambiguous. The germline V gene encodes CDR1 ENHRY and CDR2 SYGVKD. The CDR3 length is 15 residues. V was pared by 2 bases and J by 4 bases, with 14 bases between. This CDR3 is CAISEVSGLTYGYTF. DNA for the CDR3: TGTGCCATCAGTGAGGTGTCAGGATTAACCTATGGCTACACCTTC.

The chain combines TRBV5-6 with TRBJ1-3; no firm D call. The length of the CDR3 is 18 residues. V dropped 2 bases and J dropped 3 bases, with 21 bases sitting between them. CDR1 SGHDT and CDR2 YYEEEE come from the germline V gene. The CDR3 is CASSLGTGSRGGGNTIYF. DNA for the CDR3: TGTGCCAGCAGCTTAGGTACGGGGTCTCGGGGAGGTGGAAACACCATATATTTT.

V gene TRBV6-1 combines with J gene TRBJ1-6, with 10 bases matching TRBD1. The CDR3 covers 17 residues. Per the germline V gene, CDR1 is MNHNS and CDR2 is SASEGT. V gave up 4 bases and J gave up 2 bases; unmatched junction bases: 5. CDR3 loop: CASSGRTGGAYNSPLHF. The DNA for the CDR3 is TGTGCCAGCAGTGGGAGGACAGGGGGAGCCTATAATTCACCCCTCCACTTT.

The V call is TRBV24-1, the J call TRBJ2-4, with D possibly TRBD1 on 6 matching bases. The CDR3 consists of 13 residues. V lost 3 bases, J lost 7 bases, and 9 bases lay in between. Germline-derived CDR1 and CDR2 are KGHDR and SFDVKD. Written as DNA, the CDR3 is TGTGCCACCAGTGATGAGACAGGTAACATTCAGTACTTC. Translation: CATSDETGNIQYF.

The rearrangement links TRBV7-6 to TRBJ2-3; a weak D match, TRBD2 (6 bases). The ends were cut back, 2 bases at V and 0 bases at J, with 12 bases in the middle. Germline loops: CDR1 SGHVS, CDR2 FNYEAQ. The CDR3 extends over 16 amino acids. The CDR3 region is CASSLSGWGSTDTQYF. Here the CDR3 DNA reads TGTGCCAGCAGCTTAAGCGGGTGGGGGAGCACAGATACGCAGTATTTT.

This chain links TRBV28 with TRBJ2-1, with D possibly being TRBD2 (5 bases). CDR3 length: 12 residues. CDR1 and CDR2 (germline): MDHEN, SYDVKM. Trimming stripped 5 bases from V and 8 bases from J, with 10 bases between. CDR3: CASSGLPHEQFF. CDR3 DNA: TGTGCCAGCAGTGGACTTCCCCATGAGCAGTTCTTC. Supplemented by reference TRBV28 and TRBJ2-1, the full variable domain reads DVKVTQSSRYLVKRTGEKVFLECVQDMDHENMFWYRQDPGLGLRLIYFSYDVKMKEKGDIPEGYSVSREKKERFSLILESASTNQTSMYLCASSGLPHEQFFGPGTRLTVL.

The chain couples TRBV19 to TRBJ1-5; 9 bases fit TRBD1. This CDR3 contains 14 residues. The V segment lost 4 bases and the J segment 6 bases; nucleotides outside the gene matches: 4. CDR1 and CDR2 from the germline V gene are LNHDA and SQIVND (reference sequence). CDR3 protein: CASSTTGGSQPQHF. CDR3 DNA sequence: TGTGCCAGTAGTACGACAGGGGGTAGTCAGCCCCAGCATTTT.